The 28 T cell receptor beta chains below come from one sample, sequenced in a study of T cells after yellow fever vaccination. TCRdb processed the 5' RACE reads anew with MiXCR; each CDR3 protein has one entry. The profile shows some 600,000 distinct CDR3 sequences, approximately 13% of them singletons. The material sequenced was PBMCs, taken on the day of the yellow fever booster vaccination. The source is a man in his thirties or forties who received the YFV17D yellow fever vaccine.

This clonotype occurred a few times. The chain links TRBV10-1 to TRBJ2-3, with 9 bases that match TRBD2. Germline V gene sequence: CDR1 WNHNN, CDR2 SYGVQD (reference sequence). After removal of 0 bases from V and 2 bases from J, the junction contained 0 bases not matched to a gene. The CDR3 runs to 15 residues. The CDR3 DNA is TGCGCCAGCAGTGAGTCGGGACTAGCCACAGATACGCAGTATTTT. Amino acid sequence: CASSESGLATDTQYF.

This clonotype was seen more than once but under ten times. The chain recombines TRBV7-3 with TRBJ2-1, with D hard to call. CDR3 length equals 14 residues. Trimming cost V 0 bases and J 5 bases, with 8 bases left between them. Germline V CDR1 and CDR2: SGHTA, FQGTGA. CDR3 DNA sequence: TGTGCCAGCAGCTTAACTGGGTTAGACAATGAGCAGTTCTTC. Translating gives CASSLTGLDNEQFF.

This clonotype was recorded a few times. This rearrangement joins TRBV24-1 to TRBJ2-2; 7 bases fit TRBD2. Trimming removed 3 bases from V and 2 bases from J; junction bases left unmatched: 2. Germline CDR1 is KGHDR and CDR2 is SFDVKD. The CDR3 is 15 residues long. Here the CDR3 DNA reads TGTGCCACCAGTGATCGGACTAGAAACACCGGGGAGCTGTTTTTT. Residues: CATSDRTRNTGELFF.

This sequence joins TRBV4-2 and TRBJ2-5, with 12 bases matching TRBD2. Germline CDR1 LGHNA, CDR2 YNFKEQ. There are 14 residues in the CDR3. V was pared by 5 bases and J by 3 bases, with 1 base of the junction left unmatched. The CDR3 loop is CASSGLAGKETQYF. The DNA of the CDR3 is TGTGCCAGCAGCGGACTAGCGGGGAAAGAGACCCAGTACTTC.

The chain recombines TRBV5-6 with TRBJ1-5; 7 nucleotides match TRBD1. The CDR3 runs to 14 residues. The germline CDR1 and CDR2 sequences are SGHDT and YYEEEE. Unmatched junction bases numbered 7, after V lost 4 bases and J lost 6 bases. In nucleotides, the CDR3 is TGTGCCAGCAGCGGAAGGGGGCACGGTCAGCCCCAGCATTTT. Protein sequence: CASSGRGHGQPQHF.

This clonotype was seen more than once but under ten times. J is TRBJ2-7 and V is TRBV11-2; D remains unclear. V was cut by 5 bases and J by 4 bases, with 3 bases left in between. This CDR3 has 10 amino acids. CDR1 SGHAT and CDR2 FQNNGV come from the germline V gene. DNA for the CDR3: TGTGCCAGCAGCAAGTACGAGCAGTACTTC. Protein: CASSKYEQYF.

Ten or more counts support this clonotype. V is TRBV20-1 and J is TRBJ2-3; D gene uncertain. This CDR3 has 13 amino acids. From germline, CDR1 is DFQATT and CDR2 SNEGSKA (reference sequence). V lost 7 bases and J lost 1, with 12 bases in between. This chain's CDR3 is CSVLHTGTDTQYF. The CDR3 DNA sequence: TGCAGTGTTCTACACACTGGCACAGATACGCAGTATTTT.

There are many counts of this clonotype. V gene TRBV14 combines with J gene TRBJ2-5, with 14 bases fitting TRBD2. Germline V gene sequence: CDR1 SGHDN, CDR2 FVKESK. The V segment lost 2 bases and the J segment 10 bases; nucleotides outside the gene matches: 9. This CDR3 comprises 16 residues. Here the CDR3 DNA reads TGTGCCAGCAGCCAAACAACGGGACTAGCGGGAGTGAACCAGTACTTC. The encoded protein is CASSQTTGLAGVNQYF.

The chain has TRBV24-1 and TRBJ2-3; D perhaps matches TRBD2 (6 bases). V lost 3 bases and J lost 6, with 6 bases in between. The CDR3 sequence is 12 residues long. In germline, CDR1 is KGHDR, CDR2 SFDVKD. CDR3 residues: CATSDAGDTQYF. The CDR3 DNA reads TGTGCCACCAGTGATGCGGGGGATACGCAGTATTTT.

This chain connects TRBV18 to TRBJ1-4; TRBD1 is a possible D gene (5 bases). Germline V CDR1 and CDR2: KGHSH, LQKENI. The CDR3 spans 13 residues. The V gene lost 3 bases and the J gene lost 4 bases, with 6 bases spanning the gap. CDR3 residues: CASSPDINEKLFF. CDR3 in DNA: TGTGCCAGCTCACCGGACATTAATGAAAAACTGTTTTTT. Full variable domain (remainder filled in from reference TRBV18 and TRBJ1-4): NAGVMQNPRHLVRRRGQEARLRCSPMKGHSHVYWYRQLPEEGLKFMVYLQKENIIDESGMPKERFSAEFPKEGPSILRIQQVVRGDSAAYFCASSPDINEKLFFGSGTQLSVL.

This clonotype appeared a few times. The V gene is TRBV6-6, the J gene TRBJ2-7, with D possibly matching TRBD1 (5 bases). The V and J ends lost 7 bases and 5 bases respectively, with 12 bases between them. This CDR3 contains 12 residues. The germline V gene has CDR1 MNHNY and CDR2 SVGAGI (reference sequence). CDR3 bases: TGTGCCAGCACCCAGGGTTTCCACGAGCAGTACTTC. It specifies CASTQGFHEQYF.

This chain connects TRBV10-3 to TRBJ2-3; unclear D gene. Germline V lookup: CDR1 ENHRY, CDR2 SYGVKD. There are 13 residues in the CDR3. The germline V and J ends were trimmed by 0 bases and 2 bases, with 3 bases remaining between them. CDR3 in DNA: TGTGCCATCAGTGAGTCTATCACAGATACGCAGTATTTT. This codes for CAISESITDTQYF.

The table lists this clonotype with a few counts. The gene calls are TRBV11-2 and TRBJ2-2, with D unclear. The CDR3 totals 14 residues. The V gene's germline CDR1 is SGHAT and CDR2 FQNNGV. V shed 5 bases and J shed 4 bases, with 11 bases lying between them. CDR3 sequence: CASSRGISTGELFF. The CDR3 DNA reads as TGTGCCAGCAGCCGAGGAATCTCCACCGGGGAGCTGTTTTTT.

This clonotype was detected only a few times. J is TRBJ2-3 and V is TRBV7-9; TRBD2 matches at 11 bases. The CDR3 covers 18 residues. The germline V gene encodes CDR1 SEHNR and CDR2 FQNEAQ (reference sequence). Trimming removed 4 bases from V and 3 bases from J; junction bases left unmatched: 12. The DNA of the CDR3 is TGTGCCAGCAGCTCGATAGCGGGGGGGCCGTTTGTGACAGATACGCAGTATTTT. This gives the protein CASSSIAGGPFVTDTQYF. Variable domain in full (rest from reference TRBV7-9 and TRBJ2-3): DTGVSQNPRHKITKRGQNVTFRCDPISEHNRLYWYRQTLGQGPEFLTYFQNEAQLEKSRLLSDRFSAERPKGSFSTLEIQRTEQGDSAMYLCASSSIAGGPFVTDTQYFGPGTRLTVL.

CDR3 protein: CSARRGPTGELFF. The CDR3 DNA is TGCAGTGCTAGGAGGGGGCCGACCGGGGAGCTGTTTTTT. The chain carries TRBV20-1 and TRBJ2-2, with 7 bases lining up with TRBD1. The V segment lost 3 bases and the J segment 5 bases; nucleotides outside the gene matches: 3. This CDR3 contains 13 residues. From germline, CDR1 is DFQATT and CDR2 SNEGSKA (reference sequence).

The sample holds many counts of this clonotype. The chain is built from TRBV7-9 and TRBJ2-5; the match to TRBD2 covers 12 bases. V lost 5 bases, J lost 1 base, and 5 bases stayed unmatched. This CDR3 has 16 residues. Germline CDR1 is SEHNR and CDR2 is FQNEAQ (reference sequence). In DNA, the CDR3 is TGTGCCAGCAGCCTTGGACTAGCGGGAACCCAAGAGACCCAGTACTTC. Encoded protein: CASSLGLAGTQETQYF.

This clonotype appeared a few times. V gene TRBV6-5 combines with J gene TRBJ2-7; tentatively, D is TRBD1 (6 bases). V was trimmed by 10 bases and J by 1 base, leaving 11 bases between them. Germline V gives CDR1 MNHEY, CDR2 SVGAGI. This CDR3 contains 12 residues. The CDR3 loop is CATRDISYEQYF. The CDR3 nucleotides are TGTGCCACTAGGGACATATCCTACGAGCAGTACTTC.

This clonotype was seen a handful of times. The chain carries TRBV24-1 and TRBJ2-3; maybe TRBD1 (5 bases). CDR1 is KGHDR, CDR2 SFDVKD, per germline. Trimming took off 2 bases at V and 4 bases at J, with 15 bases between the two ends. CDR3 length: 16 residues. The CDR3 loop reads CATSDSDTSGSDTQYF. The CDR3 nucleotides are TGTGCCACCAGTGATTCGGACACCTCCGGGTCAGATACGCAGTATTTT.

In this sample, this clonotype turned up many times. This chain joins TRBV10-2 and TRBJ2-7; tentatively, D is TRBD1 (6 bases). The CDR3 runs to 15 residues. The germline V and J ends were trimmed by 3 bases and 3 bases, with 15 bases remaining between them. CDR1 is WSHSY and CDR2 is SAAADI in the germline V gene. The CDR3 protein is CASSEVQGSLYEQYF. The DNA for the CDR3 is TGCGCCAGCAGTGAAGTACAGGGATCACTCTACGAGCAGTACTTC.

This clonotype was seen at least ten times. The V gene is TRBV5-1, the J gene TRBJ2-1; D is undetermined. The V end lost 2 bases, the J end lost 5 bases, and 8 bases lay between the germline ends. The CDR3 has 13 residues. The germline CDR1 and CDR2 sequences are SGHRS and YFSETQ. Here the CDR3 reads CASSFGRNNEQFF. The CDR3 DNA sequence: TGCGCCAGCAGCTTCGGACGAAACAATGAGCAGTTCTTC.

The rearrangement joins TRBV9 to TRBJ1-6, with D perhaps TRBD1 (5 bases). V was clipped by 7 bases and J by 7 bases, with 15 bases between them. Germline values: CDR1 SGDLS, CDR2 YYNGEE. This CDR3 is built from 14 residues. The CDR3 DNA is TGTGCCAGCCGTCGGGGCGGTGAAAATTCACCCCTCCACTTT. This translates into CASRRGGENSPLHF.

Note on this clonotype: The CDR3 end shows no conserved phenylalanine or tryptophan, and so a read error is likely. The chain is built from TRBV29-1 and TRBJ2-1; the match to TRBD2 covers 7 bases. J gave up 0 bases and V 6 bases, and 11 bases lay outside the gene matches. CDR3 length: 16 residues. Per the germline V gene, CDR1 is SQVTM and CDR2 is ANQGSEA. For the CDR3, the DNA is TGCAGCGTCGATAGCGCTAGCGGAAGCTCCTACAATGAGCAGTTCTCC. It codes for CSVDSASGSSYNEQFS.

The chain is built from TRBV29-1 and TRBJ2-1, with TRBD1 matching over 8 bases. The CDR3 length is 16 residues. Germline assignment: CDR1 SQVTM and CDR2 ANQGSEA. J gave up 0 bases and V 6 bases, and 10 bases lay outside the gene matches. The CDR3 coding sequence is TGCAGCGTGGCAGGGGGCGTTAGGAGCTCCTACAATGAGCAGTTCTTC. It yields the protein CSVAGGVRSSYNEQFF.

The chain is built from TRBV20-1 and TRBJ2-2, with D perhaps matching TRBD2 (6 bases). The V and J ends lost 5 bases and 1 base respectively, with 11 bases between them. CDR1 is DFQATT and CDR2 is SNEGSKA in the germline V gene (reference sequence). This CDR3 is 14 amino acids long. The DNA of the CDR3 is TGCAGTGCTCAGGAGGGCCAGAACACCGGGGAGCTGTTTTTT. Protein product: CSAQEGQNTGELFF.

The table lists this clonotype with a few counts. V and J are TRBV5-1 and TRBJ2-7, with D uncertain. Trimming pared 5 bases from V and 4 bases from J, leaving 10 bases between. This CDR3 contains 12 residues. The germline V gene encodes CDR1 SGHRS and CDR2 YFSETQ. DNA for the CDR3: TGCGCCAGCAGTCGTACGATGTACGAGCAGTACTTC. Its protein is CASSRTMYEQYF.

There are a few counts of this clonotype. The rearrangement links TRBV4-3 to TRBJ2-1, with D possibly called TRBD1 or TRBD2 (7 bases each). The CDR3 sequence is 15 residues long. V dropped 4 bases and J dropped 6 bases, with 16 bases sitting between them. Germline V gene sequence: CDR1 LGHNA, CDR2 YSLEER. In DNA, the CDR3 is TGCGCCAGCAGCCTGTCAGGGGGGACTACCAATGAGCAGTTCTTC. This translates into CASSLSGGTTNEQFF.

J is TRBJ2-5 and V is TRBV10-1, with 7 positions matching TRBD1. The CDR3 has 14 residues. With V trimmed by 4 bases and J by 9 bases, 11 bases remained unmatched. Germline V gene lookup returns CDR1 WNHNN and CDR2 SYGVQD (reference sequence). The CDR3 reads CASSGDSRGRAQYF. CDR3 nucleotide sequence: TGCGCCAGCAGTGGGGACAGCCGGGGTCGCGCCCAGTACTTC.

A few counts support this clonotype. The chain has TRBV6-1 and TRBJ1-3; D may be TRBD1 (6 bases). The V gene lost 9 bases and the J gene lost 3 bases, with 18 bases spanning the gap. Germline V CDR1 and CDR2: MNHNS, SASEGT. There are 15 residues in the CDR3. This CDR3 reads CASSRDISLGNTIYF. The CDR3 DNA follows: TGTGCCAGTAGCCGGGACATCTCTCTTGGAAACACCATATATTTT.